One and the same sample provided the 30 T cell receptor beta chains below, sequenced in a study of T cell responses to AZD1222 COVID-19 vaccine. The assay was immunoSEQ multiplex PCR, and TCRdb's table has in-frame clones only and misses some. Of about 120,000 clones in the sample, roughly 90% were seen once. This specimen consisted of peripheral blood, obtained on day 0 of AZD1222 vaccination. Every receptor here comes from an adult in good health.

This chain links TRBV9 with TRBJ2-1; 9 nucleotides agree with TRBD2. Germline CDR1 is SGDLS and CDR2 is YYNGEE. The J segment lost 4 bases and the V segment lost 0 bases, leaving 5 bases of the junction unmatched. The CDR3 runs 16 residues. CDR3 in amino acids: CASSVGGGDGYNEQFF. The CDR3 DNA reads TGTGCCAGCAGCGTAGGCGGGGGGGATGGATACAATGAGCAGTTCTTC.

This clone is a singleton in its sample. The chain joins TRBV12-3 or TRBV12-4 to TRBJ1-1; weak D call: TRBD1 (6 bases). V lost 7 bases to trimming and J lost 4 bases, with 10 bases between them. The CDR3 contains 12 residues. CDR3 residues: CASTQGITEAFF. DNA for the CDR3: TGTGCCAGCACTCAGGGGATCACTGAAGCTTTCTTT.

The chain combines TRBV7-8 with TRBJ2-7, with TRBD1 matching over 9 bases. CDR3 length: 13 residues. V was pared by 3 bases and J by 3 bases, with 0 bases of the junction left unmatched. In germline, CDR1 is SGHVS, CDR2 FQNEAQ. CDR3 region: CASSLTGGYEQYF. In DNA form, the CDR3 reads TGTGCCAGCAGCTTGACAGGGGGCTACGAGCAGTACTTC.

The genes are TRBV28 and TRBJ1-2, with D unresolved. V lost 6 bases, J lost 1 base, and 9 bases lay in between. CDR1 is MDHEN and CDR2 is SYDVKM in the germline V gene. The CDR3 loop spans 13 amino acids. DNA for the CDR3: TGTGCCAGCAGGATGGACCTTAACTATGGCTACACCTTC. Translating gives CASRMDLNYGYTF.

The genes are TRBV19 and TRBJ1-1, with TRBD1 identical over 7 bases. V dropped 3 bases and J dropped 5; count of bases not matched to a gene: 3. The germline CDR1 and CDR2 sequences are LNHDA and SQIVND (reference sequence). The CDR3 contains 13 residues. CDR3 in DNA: TGTGCCAGTAGTATTCAGGGGGGGACTGAAGCTTTCTTT. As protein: CASSIQGGTEAFF.

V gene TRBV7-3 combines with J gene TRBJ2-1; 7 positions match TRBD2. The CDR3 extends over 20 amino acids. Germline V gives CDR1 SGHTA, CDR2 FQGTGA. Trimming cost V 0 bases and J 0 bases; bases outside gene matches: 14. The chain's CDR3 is CASSLTERDAIPSSYNEQFF. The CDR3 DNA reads TGTGCCAGCAGCTTAACCGAGCGGGACGCCATCCCGAGCTCCTACAATGAGCAGTTCTTC.

CDR3 sequence (DNA): TGTGCCAGCAGCTTAGGACAGGGGGGTTTCTACGAGCAGTACTTC. This codes for CASSLGQGGFYEQYF. The V and J genes are TRBV11-2 and TRBJ2-7, with TRBD1 matching 9 bases. The germline gives CDR1 SGHAT, CDR2 FQNNGV. This CDR3 contains 15 residues. V lost 1 base, J lost 3 bases, and 4 bases stayed unmatched. The full variable domain, completed using reference TRBV11-2 and TRBJ2-7, is EAGVAQSPRYKIIEKRQSVAFWCNPISGHATLYWYQQILGQGPKLLIQFQNNGVVDDSQLPKDRFSAERLKGVDSTLKIQPAKLEDSAVYLCASSLGQGGFYEQYFGPGTRLTVT.

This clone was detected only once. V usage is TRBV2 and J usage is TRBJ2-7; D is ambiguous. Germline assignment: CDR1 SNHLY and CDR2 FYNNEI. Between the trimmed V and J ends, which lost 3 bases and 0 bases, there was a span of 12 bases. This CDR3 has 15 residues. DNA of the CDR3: TGTGCCAGCAGTGATAATGGGGATCCCTCCTACGAGCAGTACTTC. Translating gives CASSDNGDPSYEQYF.

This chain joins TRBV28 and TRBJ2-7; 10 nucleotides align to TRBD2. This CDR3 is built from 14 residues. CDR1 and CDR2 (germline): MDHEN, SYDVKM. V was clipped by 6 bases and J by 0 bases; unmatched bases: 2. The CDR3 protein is CASSASGSSYEQYF. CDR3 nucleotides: TGTGCCAGCAGCGCTAGCGGGAGCTCCTACGAGCAGTACTTC.

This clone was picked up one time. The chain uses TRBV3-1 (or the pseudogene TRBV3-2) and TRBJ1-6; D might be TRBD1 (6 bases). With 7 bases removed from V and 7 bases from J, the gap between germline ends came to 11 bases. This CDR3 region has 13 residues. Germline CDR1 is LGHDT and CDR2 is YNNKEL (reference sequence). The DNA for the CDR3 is TGTGCCAGCACCACAAGGGGGAATTCACCCCTCCACTTT. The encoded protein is CASTTRGNSPLHF.

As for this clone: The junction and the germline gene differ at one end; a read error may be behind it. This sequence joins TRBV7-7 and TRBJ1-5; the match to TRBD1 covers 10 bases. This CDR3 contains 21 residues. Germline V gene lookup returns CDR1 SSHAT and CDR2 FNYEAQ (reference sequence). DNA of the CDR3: TGTGCTAGCAGCATTAGGGGTGGTCCGGACAGGGGGGCATTGGGCAATCAGCCCCAGCATTTT. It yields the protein CASSIRGGPDRGALGNQPQHF.

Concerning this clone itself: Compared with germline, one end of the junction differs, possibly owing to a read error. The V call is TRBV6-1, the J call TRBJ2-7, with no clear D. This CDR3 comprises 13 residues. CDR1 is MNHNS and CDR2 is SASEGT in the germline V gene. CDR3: CASSEATVDPNYF. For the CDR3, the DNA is TGTGCCAGCAGTGAAGCTACGGTCGACCCAAACTACTTT.

CDR3 loop: CASSLTAGDTEAFF. The DNA of the CDR3 is TGTGCCAGCAGCTTGACAGCGGGAGACACTGAAGCTTTCTTT. V is TRBV7-3 and J is TRBJ1-1; D is perhaps TRBD1 (5 bases). V was shortened by 3 bases and J by 3 bases, with 11 bases between the two germline ends. Per the germline V gene, CDR1 is SGHTA and CDR2 is FQGTGA. This CDR3 has 14 amino acids.

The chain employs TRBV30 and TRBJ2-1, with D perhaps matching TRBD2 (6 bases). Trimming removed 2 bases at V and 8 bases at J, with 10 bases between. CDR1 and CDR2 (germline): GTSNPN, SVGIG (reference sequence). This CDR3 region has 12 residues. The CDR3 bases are TGTGCCTGGAGTCGCGGAGGGGATGAGCAGTTCTTC. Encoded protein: CAWSRGGDEQFF. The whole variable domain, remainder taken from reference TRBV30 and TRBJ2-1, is SQTIHQWPATLVQPVGSPLSLECTVEGTSNPNLYWYRQAAGRGLQLLFYSVGIGQISSEVPQNLSASRPQDRQFILSSKKLLLSDSGFYLCAWSRGGDEQFFGPGTRLTVL.

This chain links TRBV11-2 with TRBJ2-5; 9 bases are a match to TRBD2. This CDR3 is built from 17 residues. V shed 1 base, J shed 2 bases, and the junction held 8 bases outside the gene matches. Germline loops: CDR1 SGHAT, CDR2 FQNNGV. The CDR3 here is CASSLVEISGGQETQYF. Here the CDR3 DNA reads TGTGCCAGCAGCTTAGTAGAGATTAGCGGGGGTCAAGAGACCCAGTACTTC.

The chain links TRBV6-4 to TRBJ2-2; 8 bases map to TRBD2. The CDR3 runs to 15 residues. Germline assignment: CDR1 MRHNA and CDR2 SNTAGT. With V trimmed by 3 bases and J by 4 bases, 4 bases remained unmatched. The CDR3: CASSEIAGSTGELFF. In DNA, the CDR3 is TGTGCCAGCAGTGAAATAGCGGGAAGCACCGGGGAGCTGTTTTTT.

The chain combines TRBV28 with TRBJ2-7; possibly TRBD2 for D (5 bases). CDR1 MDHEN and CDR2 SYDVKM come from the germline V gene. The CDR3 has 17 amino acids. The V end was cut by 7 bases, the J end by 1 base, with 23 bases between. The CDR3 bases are TGTGCCAGCACCATCGGGCTAGCCCGTGAAAGTTCCTACGAGCAGTACTTC. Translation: CASTIGLARESSYEQYF.

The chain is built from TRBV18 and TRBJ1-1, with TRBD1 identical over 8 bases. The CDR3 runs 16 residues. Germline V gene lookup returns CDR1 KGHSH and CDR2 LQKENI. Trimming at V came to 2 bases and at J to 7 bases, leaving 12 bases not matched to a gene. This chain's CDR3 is CASSPWTGRQGVEAFF. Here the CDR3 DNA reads TGTGCCAGCTCACCATGGACAGGGAGGCAAGGTGTTGAAGCTTTCTTT.

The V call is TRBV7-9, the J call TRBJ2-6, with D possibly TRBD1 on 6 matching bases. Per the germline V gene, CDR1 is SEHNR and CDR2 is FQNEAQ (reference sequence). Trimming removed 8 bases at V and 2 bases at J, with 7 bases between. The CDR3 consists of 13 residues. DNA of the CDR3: TGTGCCAGCCACAGGGCTGGGGCCAACGTCCTGACTTTC. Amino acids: CASHRAGANVLTF.

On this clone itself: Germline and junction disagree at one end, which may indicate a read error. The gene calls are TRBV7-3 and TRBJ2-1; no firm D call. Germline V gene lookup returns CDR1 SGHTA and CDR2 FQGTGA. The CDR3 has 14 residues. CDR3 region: CASSLNPLYNEQFF. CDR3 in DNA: TGTGCCAGCAGCTTGAATCCTCTCTACAATGAACAGTTCTTC.

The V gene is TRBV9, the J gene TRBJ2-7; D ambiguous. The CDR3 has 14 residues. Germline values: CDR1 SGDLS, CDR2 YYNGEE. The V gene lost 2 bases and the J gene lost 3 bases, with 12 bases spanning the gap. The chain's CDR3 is CASSVGLDLYEQYF. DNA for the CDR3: TGTGCCAGCAGCGTTGGTCTGGACCTCTACGAGCAGTACTTC.

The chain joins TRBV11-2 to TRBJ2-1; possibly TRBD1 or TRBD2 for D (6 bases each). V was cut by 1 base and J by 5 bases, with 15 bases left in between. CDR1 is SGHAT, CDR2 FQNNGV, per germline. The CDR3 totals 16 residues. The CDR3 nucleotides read TGTGCCAGCAGCTTAGTAGTGGGGGGCCCTAACAATGAGCAGTTCTTC. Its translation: CASSLVVGGPNNEQFF.

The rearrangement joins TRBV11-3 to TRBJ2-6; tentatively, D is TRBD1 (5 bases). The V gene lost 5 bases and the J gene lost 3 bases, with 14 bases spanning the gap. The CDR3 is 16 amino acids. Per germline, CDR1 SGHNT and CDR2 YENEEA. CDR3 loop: CASSPRSGLGANVLTF. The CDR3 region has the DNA TGTGCCAGCAGCCCACGGTCAGGGCTTGGGGCCAACGTCCTGACTTTC.

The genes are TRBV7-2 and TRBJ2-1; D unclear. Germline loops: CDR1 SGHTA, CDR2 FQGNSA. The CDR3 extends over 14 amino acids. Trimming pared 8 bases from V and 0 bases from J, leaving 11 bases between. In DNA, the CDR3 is TGTGCCAGCCCTCTGACCCGCTCCTACAATGAGCAGTTCTTC. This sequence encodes CASPLTRSYNEQFF.

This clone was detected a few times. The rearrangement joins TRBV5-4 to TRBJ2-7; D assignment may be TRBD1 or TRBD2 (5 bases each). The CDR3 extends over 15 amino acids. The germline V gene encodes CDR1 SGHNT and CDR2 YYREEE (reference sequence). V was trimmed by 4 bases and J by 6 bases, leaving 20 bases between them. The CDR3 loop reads CASSLPRDGGFEQYF. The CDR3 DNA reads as TGTGCCAGCAGCCTCCCCCGGGACGGCGGGTTCGAGCAGTACTTC. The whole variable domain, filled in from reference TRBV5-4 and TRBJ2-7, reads ETGVTQSPTHLIKTRGQQVTLRCSSQSGHNTVSWYQQALGQGPQFIFQYYREEENGRGNFPPRFSGLQFPNYSSELNVNALELDDSALYLCASSLPRDGGFEQYFGPGTRLTVT.

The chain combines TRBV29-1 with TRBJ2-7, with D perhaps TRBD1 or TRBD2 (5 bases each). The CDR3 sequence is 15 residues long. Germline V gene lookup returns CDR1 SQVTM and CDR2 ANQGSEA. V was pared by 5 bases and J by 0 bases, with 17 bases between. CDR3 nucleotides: TGCAGCGTTCGAACGGGATGGGGCTCCTCCTACGAGCAGTACTTC. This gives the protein CSVRTGWGSSYEQYF.

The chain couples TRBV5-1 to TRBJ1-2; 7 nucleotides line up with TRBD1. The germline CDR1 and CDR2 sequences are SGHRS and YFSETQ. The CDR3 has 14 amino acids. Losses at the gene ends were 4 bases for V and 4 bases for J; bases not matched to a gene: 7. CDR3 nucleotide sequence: TGCGCCAGCAGCCTCGGACAGGCCACCTATGGCTACACCTTC. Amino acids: CASSLGQATYGYTF.

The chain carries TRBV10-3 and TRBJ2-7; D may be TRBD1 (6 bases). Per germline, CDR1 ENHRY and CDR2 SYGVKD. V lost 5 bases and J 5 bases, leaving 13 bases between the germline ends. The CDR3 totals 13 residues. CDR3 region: CAISYRERDEQYF. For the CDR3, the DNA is TGTGCCATCAGTTACAGGGAGAGGGACGAGCAGTACTTC.

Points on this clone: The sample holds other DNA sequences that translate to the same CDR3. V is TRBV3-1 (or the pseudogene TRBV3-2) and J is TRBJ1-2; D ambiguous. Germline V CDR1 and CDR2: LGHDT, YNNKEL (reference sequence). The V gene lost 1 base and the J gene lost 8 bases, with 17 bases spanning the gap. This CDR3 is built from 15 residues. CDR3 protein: CASSQGRASTGGYTF. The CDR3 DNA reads TGTGCCAGCAGCCAAGGCCGCGCTTCAACCGGGGGCTACACCTTC.

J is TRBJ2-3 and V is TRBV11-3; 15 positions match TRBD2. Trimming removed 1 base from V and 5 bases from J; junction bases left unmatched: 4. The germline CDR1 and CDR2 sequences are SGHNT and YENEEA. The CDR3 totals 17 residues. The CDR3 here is CASSLAGTSGGLDTQYF. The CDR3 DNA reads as TGTGCCAGCAGCTTAGCTGGGACTAGCGGGGGGTTAGATACGCAGTATTTT.